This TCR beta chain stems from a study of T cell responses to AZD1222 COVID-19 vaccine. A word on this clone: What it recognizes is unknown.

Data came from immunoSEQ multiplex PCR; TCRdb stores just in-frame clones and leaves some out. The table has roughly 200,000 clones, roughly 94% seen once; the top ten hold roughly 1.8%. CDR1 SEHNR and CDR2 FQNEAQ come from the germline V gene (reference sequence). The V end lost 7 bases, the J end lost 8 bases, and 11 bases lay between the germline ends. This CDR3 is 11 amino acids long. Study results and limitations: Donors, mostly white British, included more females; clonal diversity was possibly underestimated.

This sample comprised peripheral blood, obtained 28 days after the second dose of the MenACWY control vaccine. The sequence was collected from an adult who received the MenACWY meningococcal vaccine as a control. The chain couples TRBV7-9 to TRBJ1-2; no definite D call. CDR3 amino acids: CASTAFEGYTF. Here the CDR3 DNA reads TGTGCCAGCACCGCATTTGAGGGCTACACCTTC.